Below, 23 T cell receptor beta chains from the same sample are listed, as sequenced in a study of control samples from healthy donors and cancer patients. TCRdb keeps only in-frame clones here, not all; method: immunoSEQ multiplex PCR. This table holds 100,000 to 120,000 clones, roughly 90% found once. The sequencing sample was made of PBMCs. These receptor sequences come from a woman between 55 and 75 years old with lung cancer.

The chain recombines TRBV27 with TRBJ2-7, with D hard to call. The CDR3 loop spans 11 amino acids. Germline V gives CDR1 MNHEY, CDR2 SMNVEV (reference sequence). Deletions cut 6 bases from V and 4 bases from J, with 7 bases between. In nucleotides, the CDR3 is TGTGCCAGCAGCCAGGCGTACGAGCAGTACTTC. Residues: CASSQAYEQYF.

The chain employs TRBV19 and TRBJ2-1; tentatively, D is TRBD2 (5 bases). This CDR3 is built from 18 residues. CDR1 and CDR2 (germline): LNHDA, SQIVND (reference sequence). The V end lost 0 bases, the J end lost 0 bases, and 15 bases lay between the germline ends. This CDR3 is CASSIDRAATSSYNEQFF. CDR3 DNA: TGTGCCAGTAGTATAGATCGGGCGGCAACTAGCTCCTACAATGAGCAGTTCTTC.

This clone was counted a single time. This chain connects TRBV5-8 to TRBJ1-6; D not resolved. Trimming pared 2 bases from V and 0 bases from J, leaving 6 bases between. Looked up from germline, CDR1 is SGHTS and CDR2 is YDEGEE. This CDR3 spans 15 amino acids. As DNA, the CDR3 is TGTGCCAGCAGCTTCGCTAGCTCCTATAATTCACCCCTCCACTTT. This translates into CASSFASSYNSPLHF.

The rearrangement links TRBV6-1 to TRBJ1-2; possibly TRBD1 for D (5 bases). The CDR3 is made up of 15 amino acids. V shed 0 bases and J shed 5 bases, with 13 bases lying between them. In germline, CDR1 is MNHNS, CDR2 SASEGT. The chain's CDR3 is CASSEATGRGYGYTF. CDR3 DNA: TGTGCCAGCAGTGAAGCAACTGGGAGGGGTTATGGCTACACCTTC.

This clone was counted a single time. The chain carries TRBV7-2 and TRBJ1-2, with 10 nucleotides matching TRBD1. Unmatched junction bases numbered 6, after V lost 2 bases and J lost 0 bases. This CDR3 has 17 amino acids. The germline V gene encodes CDR1 SGHTA and CDR2 FQGNSA. CDR3 region: CASSLWGQGTSNYGYTF. The CDR3 DNA sequence: TGTGCCAGCAGCTTATGGGGACAGGGGACATCTAACTATGGCTACACCTTC. The variable domain in full, with the rest retrieved from reference TRBV7-2 and TRBJ1-2, is GAGVSQSPSNKVTEKGKDVELRCDPISGHTALYWYRQSLGQGLEFLIYFQGNSAPDKSGLPSDRFSAERTGGSVSTLTIQRTQQEDSAVYLCASSLWGQGTSNYGYTFGSGTRLTVV.

This clone was detected only a few times. The chain recombines TRBV5-1 with TRBJ1-2; 8 bases map to TRBD1. The CDR3 contains 18 residues. Per germline, CDR1 SGHRS and CDR2 YFSETQ. V was pared by 0 bases and J by 0 bases, with 10 bases of the junction left unmatched. The CDR3: CASSLVAGTGEANYGYTF. CDR3 sequence (DNA): TGCGCCAGCAGCTTGGTCGCGGGGACAGGCGAAGCTAACTATGGCTACACCTTC.

This chain links TRBV9 with TRBJ2-2; D is unclear. The germline V gene has CDR1 SGDLS and CDR2 YYNGEE. This CDR3 is built from 14 residues. The V gene lost 3 bases and the J gene lost 0 bases, with 6 bases spanning the gap. Here the CDR3 DNA reads TGTGCCAGCAGCGCCTTCTCGAACACCGGGGAGCTGTTTTTT. This encodes CASSAFSNTGELFF. Supplemented by reference TRBV9 and TRBJ2-2, the full variable domain reads DSGVTQTPKHLITATGQRVTLRCSPRSGDLSVYWYQQSLDQGLQFLIQYYNGEERAKGNILERFSAQQFPDLHSELNLSSLELGDSALYFCASSAFSNTGELFFGEGSRLTVL.

This clone has just a few counts. The chain has TRBV15 and TRBJ2-7; unclear D gene. V was clipped by 1 base and J by 7 bases, with 8 bases between them. Germline CDR1 and CDR2: LNHNV and YYDKDF (reference sequence). CDR3 size: 12 residues. CDR3 in amino acids: CATSRGTLEQYF. CDR3 coding DNA: TGTGCCACCAGCAGAGGTACTCTTGAGCAGTACTTC.

CDR3 DNA: TGTGCCAGCAGTGTTGGTTCACTAGCGGGGCTTTACAATGAGCAGTTCTTC. Encoded protein: CASSVGSLAGLYNEQFF. The chain links TRBV25-1 to TRBJ2-1; 10 bases fit TRBD2. There are 17 residues in the CDR3. The V and J ends lost 4 bases and 4 bases, in that order; junction bases with no gene match: 10. Germline CDR1 is MGHDK and CDR2 is SYGVNS.

V and J are TRBV5-1 and TRBJ1-1, with TRBD1 identical over 8 bases. Germline V gene data show CDR1 as SGHRS and CDR2 as YFSETQ. This CDR3 region has 15 residues. With V trimmed by 0 bases and J by 3 bases, 4 bases remained unmatched. The CDR3 loop reads CASSLAQGADTEAFF. The CDR3 DNA reads TGCGCCAGCAGCTTGGCCCAGGGGGCCGACACTGAAGCTTTCTTT.

The V and J genes are TRBV15 and TRBJ1-5; tentative D call: TRBD1 (5 bases). The CDR3 loop spans 20 amino acids. Germline assignment: CDR1 LNHNV and CDR2 YYDKDF (reference sequence). The V end was cut by 0 bases, the J end by 2 bases, with 23 bases between. The CDR3 DNA is TGTGCCACCAGCAGAGATACGGGAAGGGGAACCCTTAGTCGCAATCAGCCCCAGCATTTT. The encoded protein is CATSRDTGRGTLSRNQPQHF.

The rearrangement links TRBV28 to TRBJ1-5; a weak D match, TRBD1 (6 bases). CDR1 and CDR2 from the germline V gene are MDHEN and SYDVKM. This CDR3 has 14 residues. The V gene lost 7 bases and the J gene lost 5 bases, with 15 bases spanning the gap. CDR3 loop: CASNWGHADQPQHF. CDR3 bases: TGTGCCAGCAATTGGGGACACGCCGATCAGCCCCAGCATTTT.

The J gene is TRBJ2-3, the V gene TRBV11-1, with 7 bases identical to TRBD2. Germline CDR1 and CDR2: SGHAT and FQDESV (reference sequence). V shed 5 bases and J 0 bases; nucleotides not matched to a gene: 8. This CDR3 comprises 16 residues. Here the CDR3 reads CASSPLSGASTDTQYF. CDR3 coding DNA: TGTGCCAGCAGCCCCCTCAGCGGGGCAAGCACAGATACGCAGTATTTT.

V is TRBV5-8 and J is TRBJ1-4; D gene uncertain. Germline CDR1 is SGHTS and CDR2 is YDEGEE. This CDR3 contains 14 residues. Trimming took off 5 bases at V and 0 bases at J, with 8 bases between the two ends. The CDR3 DNA reads as TGTGCCAGCAGTTTAGACTCAACTAATGAAAAACTGTTTTTT. It encodes CASSLDSTNEKLFF. Full variable domain (remainder filled in from reference TRBV5-8 and TRBJ1-4): EAGVTQSPTHLIKTRGQQATLRCSPISGHTSVYWYQQALGLGLQFLLWYDEGEERNRGNFPPRFSGRQFPNYSSELNVNALELEDSALYLCASSLDSTNEKLFFGSGTQLSVL.

The rearrangement uses TRBV19 and TRBJ1-3; D not certain. The V end lost 7 bases, the J end lost 0 bases, and 22 bases lay between the germline ends. The germline gives CDR1 LNHDA, CDR2 SQIVND (reference sequence). The length of the CDR3 is 18 residues. CDR3 coding DNA: TGTGCCAGTAACGCCGACCTACGAACAGTTCACTCTGGAAACACCATATATTTT. Protein: CASNADLRTVHSGNTIYF.

V gene TRBV6-5 combines with J gene TRBJ2-7; TRBD1 might be the D (6 bases). Deletions cut 6 bases from V and 3 bases from J, with 18 bases between. Germline V lookup: CDR1 MNHEY, CDR2 SVGAGI. This CDR3 contains 15 residues. CDR3 in amino acids: CASRPFAQGNYEQYF. CDR3 nucleotides: TGTGCCAGCAGACCCTTTGCCCAGGGGAACTACGAGCAGTACTTC.

The chain couples TRBV4-1 to TRBJ1-4; no clear D. V was pared by 7 bases and J by 8 bases, with 20 bases between. In germline, CDR1 is MGHRA, CDR2 YSYEKL. The CDR3 contains 15 residues. As DNA, the CDR3 is TGCGCCAGCACTCCGGCGGTCGTCTTTGAGGAAAAACTGTTTTTT. It yields the protein CASTPAVVFEEKLFF.

V gene TRBV12-5 combines with J gene TRBJ1-3; D is ambiguous. Germline V CDR1 and CDR2: LGHNT, FRNRAP. This CDR3 contains 15 residues. V was trimmed by 0 bases and J by 1 base, leaving 7 bases between them. The CDR3 loop is CASGLVTGSGNTIYF. In nucleotides, the CDR3 is TGTGCTAGTGGTTTGGTAACCGGGTCTGGAAACACCATATATTTT. Filled out from reference TRBV12-5 and TRBJ1-3, the complete variable domain reads DARVTQTPRHKVTEMGQEVTMRCQPILGHNTVFWYRQTMMQGLELLAYFRNRAPLDDSGMPKDRFSAEMPDATLATLKIQPSEPRDSAVYFCASGLVTGSGNTIYFGEGSWLTVV.

The chain recombines TRBV11-2 with TRBJ2-7; D not certain. CDR3 length: 14 residues. Germline CDR1 is SGHAT and CDR2 is FQNNGV. The ends were cut back, 1 base at V and 2 bases at J, with 9 bases in the middle. Here the CDR3 DNA reads TGTGCCAGCAGCTTAGCGAACGAAGCCTACGAGCAGTACTTC. It yields the protein CASSLANEAYEQYF. The whole variable domain, remainder taken from reference TRBV11-2 and TRBJ2-7, is EAGVAQSPRYKIIEKRQSVAFWCNPISGHATLYWYQQILGQGPKLLIQFQNNGVVDDSQLPKDRFSAERLKGVDSTLKIQPAKLEDSAVYLCASSLANEAYEQYFGPGTRLTVT.

The chain employs TRBV7-9 and TRBJ1-2; weak D call: TRBD1 (5 bases). The CDR3 runs 15 residues. The V gene's germline CDR1 is SEHNR and CDR2 FQNEAQ (reference sequence). The germline V and J ends were trimmed by 5 bases and 4 bases, with 17 bases remaining between them. DNA for the CDR3: TGTGCCAGCAGCCCCCTGTGGGGCGGATCCTATGGCTACACCTTC. This gives the protein CASSPLWGGSYGYTF.

This rearrangement joins TRBV28 to TRBJ1-1; 9 bases agree with TRBD1. V shed 5 bases and J 1 base; nucleotides not matched to a gene: 5. This CDR3 has 15 residues. The V gene's germline CDR1 is MDHEN and CDR2 SYDVKM. CDR3 loop: CASSTGGAGNTEAFF. The CDR3 DNA reads as TGTGCCAGCAGTACAGGGGGCGCGGGGAACACTGAAGCTTTCTTT.

The CDR3 bases are TGTGCCAGCAGCTTAGGGGGCGCAGCTTTCTTT. Protein: CASSLGGAAFF. This chain uses TRBV7-9 with TRBJ1-1, with D perhaps matching TRBD1 (5 bases). Germline V gene sequence: CDR1 SEHNR, CDR2 FQNEAQ (reference sequence). The germline V and J ends were trimmed by 1 base and 10 bases, with 7 bases remaining between them. The CDR3 sequence is 11 residues long.

The chain combines TRBV30 with TRBJ1-1; possible D gene TRBD1, 6 bases. Germline values: CDR1 GTSNPN, CDR2 SVGIG (reference sequence). The CDR3 sequence is 16 residues long. The germline V and J ends were trimmed by 0 bases and 5 bases, with 19 bases remaining between them. CDR3 protein: CAWSVSMGGGRTEAFF. The CDR3 DNA reads as TGTGCCTGGAGTGTCTCCATGGGAGGGGGGCGAACTGAAGCTTTCTTT.